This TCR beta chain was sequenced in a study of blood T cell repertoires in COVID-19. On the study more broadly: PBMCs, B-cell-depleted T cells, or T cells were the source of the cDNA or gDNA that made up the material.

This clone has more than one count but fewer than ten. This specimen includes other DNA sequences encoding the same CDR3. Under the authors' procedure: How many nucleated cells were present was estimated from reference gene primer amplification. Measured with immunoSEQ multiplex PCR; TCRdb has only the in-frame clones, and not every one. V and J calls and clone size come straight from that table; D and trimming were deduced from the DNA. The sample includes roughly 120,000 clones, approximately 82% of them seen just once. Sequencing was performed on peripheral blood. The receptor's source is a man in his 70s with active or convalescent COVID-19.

CDR3 bases: TGTGCCAGCAGCCGACAGGGGGCAACTAATGAAAAACTGTTTTTT. Amino acid sequence: CASSRQGATNEKLFF. The chain links TRBV28 to TRBJ1-4; 9 bases are a match to TRBD1. Trimming at V came to 6 bases and at J to 0 bases, leaving 2 bases not matched to a gene. The V gene's germline CDR1 is MDHEN and CDR2 SYDVKM. This CDR3 has 15 amino acids. Based on the CDR3 plus reference TRBV28 and TRBJ1-4, the full variable domain is DVKVTQSSRYLVKRTGEKVFLECVQDMDHENMFWYRQDPGLGLRLIYFSYDVKMKEKGDIPEGYSVSREKKERFSLILESASTNQTSMYLCASSRQGATNEKLFFGSGTQLSVL.